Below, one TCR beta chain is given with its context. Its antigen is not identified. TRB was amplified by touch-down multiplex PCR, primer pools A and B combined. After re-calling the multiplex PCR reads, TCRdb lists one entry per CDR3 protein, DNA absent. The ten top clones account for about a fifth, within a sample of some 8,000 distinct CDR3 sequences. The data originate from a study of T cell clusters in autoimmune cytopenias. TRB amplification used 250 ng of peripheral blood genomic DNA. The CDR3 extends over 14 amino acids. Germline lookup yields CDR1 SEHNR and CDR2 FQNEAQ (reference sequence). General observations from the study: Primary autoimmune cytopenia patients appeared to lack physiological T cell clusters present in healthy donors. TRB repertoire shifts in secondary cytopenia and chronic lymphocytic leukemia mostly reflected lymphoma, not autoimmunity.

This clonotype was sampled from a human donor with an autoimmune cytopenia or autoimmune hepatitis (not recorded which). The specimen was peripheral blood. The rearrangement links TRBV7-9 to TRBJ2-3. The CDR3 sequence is CASSLLLWTDTQYF. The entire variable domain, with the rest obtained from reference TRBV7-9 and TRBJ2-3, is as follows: DTGVSQNPRHKITKRGQNVTFRCDPISEHNRLYWYRQTLGQGPEFLTYFQNEAQLEKSRLLSDRFSAERPKGSFSTLEIQRTEQGDSAMYLCASSLLLWTDTQYFGPGTRLTVL.